A single sample is the source of the 12 T cell receptor beta chains below, sequenced in a study of OX40 agonist ivuxolimab in advanced cancers. The protocol was immunoSEQ multiplex PCR, while the TCRdb copy is restricted to in-frame clones and leaves out a portion. The sample contains 90,000 to 150,000 clones, approximately 90% of which appear only once. The sample here was CD4+ or CD8+ T cells sorted from blood, taken in a trial of the OX40 agonist ivuxolimab. The receptor source for this set is an adult with an advanced solid tumor such as melanoma, head and neck, liver or kidney cancer.

V usage is TRBV27 and J usage is TRBJ1-5, with D perhaps matching TRBD1 (5 bases). Trimming left V 2 bases short and J 6 bases short, with 26 bases between. This CDR3 contains 19 residues. Germline V gene lookup returns CDR1 MNHEY and CDR2 SMNVEV (reference sequence). CDR3 DNA sequence: TGTGCCAGCAGTTTAAAGTTCAGGGACCCACCCATGGGGCTTCAGCCCCAGCATTTT. It yields the protein CASSLKFRDPPMGLQPQHF.

The chain joins TRBV19 to TRBJ1-1; 7 bases map to TRBD1. Trimming at V came to 5 bases and at J to 1 base, leaving 10 bases not matched to a gene. This CDR3 is built from 16 residues. Germline V gene sequence: CDR1 LNHDA, CDR2 SQIVND (reference sequence). As DNA, the CDR3 is TGTGCCAGTAGTGACCGACAGGGATTGGGGAACACTGAAGCTTTCTTT. This translates into CASSDRQGLGNTEAFF.

This CDR3 is CASSQSRATEAFF. The CDR3 region has the DNA TGTGCCAGCAGTCAATCCAGGGCCACTGAAGCTTTCTTT. The chain couples TRBV6-5 to TRBJ1-1; tentatively, D is TRBD1 (5 bases). The germline V gene has CDR1 MNHEY and CDR2 SVGAGI. The CDR3 is 13 residues long. V dropped 5 bases and J dropped 4 bases, with 11 bases sitting between them.

This chain uses TRBV9 with TRBJ2-2; D is undetermined. The CDR3 loop spans 13 amino acids. Trimming took 3 bases from V and 2 from J, leaving 5 bases between them. From germline, CDR1 is SGDLS and CDR2 YYNGEE. CDR3 in amino acids: CASSAVNTGELFF. In DNA form, the CDR3 reads TGTGCCAGCAGCGCGGTCAACACCGGGGAGCTGTTTTTT.

J is TRBJ1-1 and V is TRBV6-6; a possible D gene is TRBD1 (5 bases). Looked up from germline, CDR1 is MNHNY and CDR2 is SVGAGI (reference sequence). The length of the CDR3 is 15 residues. Trimming left V 5 bases short and J 0 bases short, with 13 bases between. CDR3 region: CASSPLTGLNTEAFF. The CDR3 DNA follows: TGTGCCAGCAGTCCCCTCACAGGCTTGAACACTGAAGCTTTCTTT.

This clone was counted a few times. The V call is TRBV12-5, the J call TRBJ2-5; D gene unclear. This CDR3 region has 14 residues. The germline V gene has CDR1 LGHNT and CDR2 FRNRAP. V gave up 0 bases and J gave up 2 bases, with 7 bases separating them. The CDR3 is CASGLVRWQETQYF. CDR3 DNA: TGTGCTAGTGGTTTGGTAAGATGGCAAGAGACCCAGTACTTC.

The chain recombines TRBV4-3 with TRBJ2-3; D is unresolved. The V and J ends lost 0 bases and 4 bases respectively, with 14 bases between them. Germline V gives CDR1 LGHNA, CDR2 YSLEER. This CDR3 has 16 amino acids. In DNA form, the CDR3 reads TGCGCCAGCAGCCAAGATGGTGCGGCATTTGCAGATACGCAGTATTTT. Translating it yields CASSQDGAAFADTQYF.

The rearrangement links TRBV7-2 to TRBJ1-1; possible D gene TRBD1, 5 bases. The V and J ends lost 0 bases and 2 bases respectively, with 13 bases between them. The CDR3 runs to 16 residues. Germline CDR1 and CDR2: SGHTA and FQGNSA. The CDR3, as DNA: TGTGCCAGCAGCTTAGCATCAGGGAGTGTAAACACTGAAGCTTTCTTT. It is translated as CASSLASGSVNTEAFF.

The rearrangement links TRBV5-6 to TRBJ2-7, with unresolved D. CDR1 and CDR2 (germline): SGHDT, YYEEEE. Trimming removed 7 bases from V and 0 bases from J, with 11 bases in between. The CDR3 is 13 residues long. The CDR3 DNA reads as TGTGCCAGCGCGCGGAAGAGCTCCTACGAGCAGTACTTC. This sequence encodes CASARKSSYEQYF.

This chain connects TRBV4-1 to TRBJ2-3; 12 positions match TRBD2. Germline V lookup: CDR1 MGHRA, CDR2 YSYEKL. The ends lost 1 base at V and 1 base at J; junction bases unmatched: 3. The CDR3 is 17 residues long. CDR3 in DNA: TGCGCCAGCAGCCAAGGACTAGCGGGGGCCCGCACAGATACGCAGTATTTT. Translating it yields CASSQGLAGARTDTQYF.

The chain couples TRBV7-2 to TRBJ2-5, with D tentatively TRBD2 (5 bases). Germline CDR1 SGHTA, CDR2 FQGNSA. The CDR3 loop spans 16 amino acids. V gave up 4 bases and J gave up 5 bases, with 20 bases separating them. The CDR3, as DNA: TGTGCCAGCAGCTCCCTGGCGGGCTCCCCTGGGGAGACCCAGTACTTC. Protein product: CASSSLAGSPGETQYF. Full variable domain (remainder filled in from reference TRBV7-2 and TRBJ2-5): GAGVSQSPSNKVTEKGKDVELRCDPISGHTALYWYRQSLGQGLEFLIYFQGNSAPDKSGLPSDRFSAERTGGSVSTLTIQRTQQEDSAVYLCASSSLAGSPGETQYFGPGTRLLVL.

The chain has TRBV19 and TRBJ2-5, with a possible D match to TRBD2 (6 bases). Trimming took off 3 bases at V and 7 bases at J, with 21 bases between the two ends. Germline V gene data show CDR1 as LNHDA and CDR2 as SQIVND (reference sequence). The CDR3 extends over 16 amino acids. The CDR3 sequence is CASSMGGGSEAGTQYF. DNA of the CDR3: TGTGCCAGTAGTATGGGAGGTGGGTCCGAGGCGGGGACCCAGTACTTC.